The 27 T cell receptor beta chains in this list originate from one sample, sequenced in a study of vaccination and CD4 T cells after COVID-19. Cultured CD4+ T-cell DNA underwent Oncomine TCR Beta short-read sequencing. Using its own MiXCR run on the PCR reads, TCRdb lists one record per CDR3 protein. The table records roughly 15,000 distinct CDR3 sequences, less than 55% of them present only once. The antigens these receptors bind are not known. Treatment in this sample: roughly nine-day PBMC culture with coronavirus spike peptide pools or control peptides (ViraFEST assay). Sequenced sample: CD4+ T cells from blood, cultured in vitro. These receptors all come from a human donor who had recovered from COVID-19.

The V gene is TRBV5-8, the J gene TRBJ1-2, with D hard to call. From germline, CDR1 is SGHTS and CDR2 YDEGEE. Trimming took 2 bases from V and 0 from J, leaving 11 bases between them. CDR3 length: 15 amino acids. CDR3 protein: CASSFMSTTNYGYTF. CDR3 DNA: TGTGCCAGCAGCTTTATGAGTACAACTAACTATGGCTACACCTTC. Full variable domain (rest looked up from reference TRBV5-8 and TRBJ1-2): EAGVTQSPTHLIKTRGQQATLRCSPISGHTSVYWYQQALGLGLQFLLWYDEGEERNRGNFPPRFSGRQFPNYSSELNVNALELEDSALYLCASSFMSTTNYGYTFGSGTRLTVV.

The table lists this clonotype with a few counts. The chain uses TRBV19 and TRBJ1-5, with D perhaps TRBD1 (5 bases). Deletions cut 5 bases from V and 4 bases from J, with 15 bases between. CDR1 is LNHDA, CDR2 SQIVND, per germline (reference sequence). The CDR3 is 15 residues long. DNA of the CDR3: TGTGCCAGTAGTTCGCAGGGTGCCATAAATCAGCCCCAGCATTTT. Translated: CASSSQGAINQPQHF.

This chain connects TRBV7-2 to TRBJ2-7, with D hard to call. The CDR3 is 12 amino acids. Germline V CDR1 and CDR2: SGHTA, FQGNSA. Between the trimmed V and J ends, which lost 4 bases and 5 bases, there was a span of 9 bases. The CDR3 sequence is CASSSGFHEQYF. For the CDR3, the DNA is TGTGCCAGCAGCTCTGGTTTCCACGAGCAGTACTTC.

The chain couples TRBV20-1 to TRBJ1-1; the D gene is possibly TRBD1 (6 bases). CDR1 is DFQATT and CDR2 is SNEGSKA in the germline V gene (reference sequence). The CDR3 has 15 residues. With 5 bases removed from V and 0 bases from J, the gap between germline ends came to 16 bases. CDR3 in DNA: TGCAGTGCTGTGCAGGGACACCCAATGAACACTGAAGCTTTCTTT. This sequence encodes CSAVQGHPMNTEAFF.

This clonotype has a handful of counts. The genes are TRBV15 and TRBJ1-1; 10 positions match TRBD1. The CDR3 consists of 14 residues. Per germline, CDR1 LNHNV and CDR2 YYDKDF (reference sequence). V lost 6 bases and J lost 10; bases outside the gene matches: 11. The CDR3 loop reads CATSPDRGTWRAFF. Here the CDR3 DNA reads TGTGCCACCAGTCCGGACAGGGGGACTTGGCGAGCTTTCTTT.

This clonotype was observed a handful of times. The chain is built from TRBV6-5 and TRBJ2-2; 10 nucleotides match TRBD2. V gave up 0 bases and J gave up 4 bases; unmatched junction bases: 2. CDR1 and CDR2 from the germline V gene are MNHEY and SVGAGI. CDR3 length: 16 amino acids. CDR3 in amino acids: CASSYSGLASTGELFF. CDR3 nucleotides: TGTGCCAGCAGTTACTCGGGACTAGCGTCCACCGGGGAGCTGTTTTTT.

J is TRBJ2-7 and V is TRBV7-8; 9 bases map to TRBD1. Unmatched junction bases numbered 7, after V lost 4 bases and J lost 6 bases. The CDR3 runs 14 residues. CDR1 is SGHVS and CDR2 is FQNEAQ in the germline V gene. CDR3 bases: TGTGCCAGCAGCTGGGGACAGGGAGCCGGCGAGCAGTACTTC. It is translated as CASSWGQGAGEQYF.

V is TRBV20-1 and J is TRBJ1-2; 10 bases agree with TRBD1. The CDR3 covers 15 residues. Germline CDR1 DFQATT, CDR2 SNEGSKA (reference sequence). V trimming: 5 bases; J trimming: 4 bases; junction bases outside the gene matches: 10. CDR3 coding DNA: TGCAGTGCTCTAAACCGGGACAGGGGAGTCTATGGCTACACCTTC. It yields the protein CSALNRDRGVYGYTF.

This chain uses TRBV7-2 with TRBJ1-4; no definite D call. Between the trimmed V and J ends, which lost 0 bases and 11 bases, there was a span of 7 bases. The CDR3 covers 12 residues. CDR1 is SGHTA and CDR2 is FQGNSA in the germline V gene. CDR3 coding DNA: TGTGCCAGCAGCTTAGCTCCGGGGAAACTGTTTTTT. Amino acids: CASSLAPGKLFF. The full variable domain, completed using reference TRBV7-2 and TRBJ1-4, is GAGVSQSPSNKVTEKGKDVELRCDPISGHTALYWYRQSLGQGLEFLIYFQGNSAPDKSGLPSDRFSAERTGGSVSTLTIQRTQQEDSAVYLCASSLAPGKLFFGSGTQLSVL.

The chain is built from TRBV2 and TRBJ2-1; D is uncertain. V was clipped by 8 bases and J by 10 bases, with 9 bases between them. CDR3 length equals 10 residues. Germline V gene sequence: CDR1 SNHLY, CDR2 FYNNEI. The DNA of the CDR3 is TGTGCCAGCCAGGTGCGGGAGCAGTTCTTC. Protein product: CASQVREQFF.

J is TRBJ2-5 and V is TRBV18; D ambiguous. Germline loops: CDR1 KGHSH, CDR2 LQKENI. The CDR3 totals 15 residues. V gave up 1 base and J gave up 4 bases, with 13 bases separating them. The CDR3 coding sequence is TGTGCCAGCTCACCACAGGCAACAAGTCGAGAGACCCAGTACTTC. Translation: CASSPQATSRETQYF.

The CDR3, as DNA: TGTGCCAGCAGCTTCAGTGGGGCCAACGTCCTGACTTTC. This encodes CASSFSGANVLTF. The chain has TRBV7-3 and TRBJ2-6; D gene unclear. The CDR3 extends over 13 amino acids. The germline CDR1 and CDR2 sequences are SGHTA and FQGTGA. Deletions cut 3 bases from V and 3 bases from J, with 3 bases between.

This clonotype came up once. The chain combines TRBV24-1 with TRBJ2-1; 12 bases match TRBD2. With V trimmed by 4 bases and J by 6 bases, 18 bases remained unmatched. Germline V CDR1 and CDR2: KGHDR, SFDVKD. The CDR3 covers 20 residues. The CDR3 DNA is TGTGCCACCAGTGAACGAAGACTAGCGGGAGTTGGAGGGGTTTTCAATGAGCAGTTCTTC. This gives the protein CATSERRLAGVGGVFNEQFF.

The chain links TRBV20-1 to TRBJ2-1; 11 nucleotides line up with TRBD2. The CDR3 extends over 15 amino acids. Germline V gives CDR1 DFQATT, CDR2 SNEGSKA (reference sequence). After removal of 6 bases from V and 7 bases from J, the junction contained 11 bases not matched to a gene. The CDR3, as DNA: TGCAGTGCCCCCGTTATAGCGGGAGGGAGGAATGAGCAGTTCTTC. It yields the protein CSAPVIAGGRNEQFF.

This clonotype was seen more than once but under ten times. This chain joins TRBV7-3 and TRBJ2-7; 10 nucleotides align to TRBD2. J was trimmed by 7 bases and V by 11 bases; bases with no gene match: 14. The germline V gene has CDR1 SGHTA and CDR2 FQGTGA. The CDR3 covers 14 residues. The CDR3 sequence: CAGDQAGGIGEQYF. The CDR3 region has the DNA TGTGCCGGCGACCAAGCGGGAGGGATCGGAGAGCAGTACTTC. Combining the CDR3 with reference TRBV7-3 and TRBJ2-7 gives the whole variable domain GAGVSQTPSNKVTEKGKYVELRCDPISGHTALYWYRQSLGQGPEFLIYFQGTGAADDSGLPNDRFFAVRPEGSVSTLKIQRTERGDSAVYLCAGDQAGGIGEQYFGPGTRLTVT.

CDR3 amino acids: CASSPGGSFYEQYF. The CDR3 nucleotides read TGTGCCAGCAGCCCAGGGGGATCGTTCTACGAGCAGTACTTC. This rearrangement joins TRBV11-3 to TRBJ2-1; 7 positions match TRBD1. The J call is doubtful: the DNA matches TRBJ2-7 better. Germline values: CDR1 SGHNT, CDR2 YENEEA. This CDR3 spans 14 amino acids.

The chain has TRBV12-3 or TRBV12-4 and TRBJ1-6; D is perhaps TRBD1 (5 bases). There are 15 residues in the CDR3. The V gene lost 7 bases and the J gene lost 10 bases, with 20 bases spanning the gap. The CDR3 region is CASTIGGGVGSPLHF. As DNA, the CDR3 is TGTGCCAGCACCATAGGCGGGGGAGTAGGGTCACCCCTCCACTTT.

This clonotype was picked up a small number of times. In DNA, the CDR3 is TGTGCCACCAGCAGAGATGGGGGGCGTAGGGAGCCCCAGCATTTT. Protein product: CATSRDGGRREPQHF. The chain couples TRBV15 to TRBJ1-5; perhaps TRBD1 as D (6 bases). This CDR3 has 15 amino acids. V lost 0 bases to trimming and J lost 8 bases, with 14 bases between them. The V gene's germline CDR1 is LNHNV and CDR2 YYDKDF (reference sequence).

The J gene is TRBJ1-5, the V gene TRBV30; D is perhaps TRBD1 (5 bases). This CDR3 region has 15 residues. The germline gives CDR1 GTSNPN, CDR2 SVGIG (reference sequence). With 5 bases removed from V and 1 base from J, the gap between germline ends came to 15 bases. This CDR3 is CAWSPVGESNQPQHF. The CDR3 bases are TGTGCCTGGTCCCCGGTGGGGGAGAGCAATCAGCCCCAGCATTTT.

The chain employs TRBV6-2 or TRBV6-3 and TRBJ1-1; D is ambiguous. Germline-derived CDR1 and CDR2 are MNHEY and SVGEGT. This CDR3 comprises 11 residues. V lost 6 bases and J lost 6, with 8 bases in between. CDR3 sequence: CASSQAAEAFF. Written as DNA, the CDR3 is TGTGCCAGCAGCCAGGCGGCTGAAGCTTTCTTT.

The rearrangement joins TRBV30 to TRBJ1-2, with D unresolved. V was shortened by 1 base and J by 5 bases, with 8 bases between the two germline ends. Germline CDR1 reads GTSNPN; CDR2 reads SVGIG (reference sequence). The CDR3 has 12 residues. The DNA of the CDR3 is TGTGCCTGGAGTGGCGGTGGATATGGCTACACCTTC. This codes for CAWSGGGYGYTF.

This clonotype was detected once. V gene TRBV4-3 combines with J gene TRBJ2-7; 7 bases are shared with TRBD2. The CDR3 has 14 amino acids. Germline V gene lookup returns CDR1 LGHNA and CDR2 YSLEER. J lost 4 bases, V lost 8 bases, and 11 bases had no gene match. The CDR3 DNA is TGCGCCAGCGCACGAAGCGGGATTGGGTACGAGCAGTACTTC. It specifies CASARSGIGYEQYF.

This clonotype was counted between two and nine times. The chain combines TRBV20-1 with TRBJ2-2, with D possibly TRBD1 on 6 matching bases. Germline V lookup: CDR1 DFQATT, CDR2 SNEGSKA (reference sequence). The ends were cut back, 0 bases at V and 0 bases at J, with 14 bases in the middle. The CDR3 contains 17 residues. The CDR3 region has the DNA TGCAGTGCTAGAGATAATAGGGGGTTCGCGAACACCGGGGAGCTGTTTTTT. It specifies CSARDNRGFANTGELFF.

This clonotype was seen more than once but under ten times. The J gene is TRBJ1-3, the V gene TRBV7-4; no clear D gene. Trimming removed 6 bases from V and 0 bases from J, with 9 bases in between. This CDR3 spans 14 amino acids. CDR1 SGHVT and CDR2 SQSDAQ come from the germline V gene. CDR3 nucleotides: TGTGCCAGCAGTCCCGTGGGCTCTGGAAACACCATATATTTT. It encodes CASSPVGSGNTIYF.

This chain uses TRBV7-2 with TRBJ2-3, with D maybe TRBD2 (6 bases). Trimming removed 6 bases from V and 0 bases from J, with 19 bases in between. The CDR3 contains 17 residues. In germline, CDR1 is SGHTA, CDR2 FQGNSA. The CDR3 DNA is TGTGCCAGCAGTCGAAAACCCCGGGACTTTAGCACAGATACGCAGTATTTT. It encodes CASSRKPRDFSTDTQYF.

CDR3 region: CSALADTDEKLFF. For the CDR3, the DNA is TGCAGTGCCCTGGCGGACACGGATGAAAAACTGTTTTTT. V gene TRBV20-1 combines with J gene TRBJ1-4, with D possibly TRBD1 on 5 matching bases. The V end lost 6 bases, the J end lost 6 bases, and 14 bases lay between the germline ends. The CDR3 is made up of 13 amino acids. From germline, CDR1 is DFQATT and CDR2 SNEGSKA (reference sequence).

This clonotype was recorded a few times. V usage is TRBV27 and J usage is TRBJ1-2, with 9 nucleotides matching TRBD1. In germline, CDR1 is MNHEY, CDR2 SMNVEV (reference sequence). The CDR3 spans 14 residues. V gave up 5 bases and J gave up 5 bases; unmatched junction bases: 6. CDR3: CASSLRDRGYGYTF. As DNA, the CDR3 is TGTGCCAGCAGTCTACGAGACAGGGGGTATGGCTACACCTTC.